This T cell receptor beta chain came from a study of CD8 T cells in Susac syndrome (dated by TCRdb to between 2018 and 2021). Looking at the study overall: Among the sequenced Susac syndrome patients, five or six had clinically active disease and 8 or 9 were in clinical remission. At blood withdrawal, Susac syndrome patients were either therapy-naive, taking corticosteroids (in some cases with IVIg as well), or taking IVIg alone. Whether CD8+ T cell activation and differentiation in Susac syndrome was antigen driven was tested using repertoire sequencing. Findings and caveats that apply to the study as a whole: No clonal expansion was detected in the CD4+ T cell repertoire of Susac syndrome patients. The study acknowledged that relatively few individuals were included in the TCR sequencing and HLA analysis.

Peripheral blood CD8+ and CD4+ T cells from healthy donors, Susac syndrome patients and multiple sclerosis patients were profiled by high-throughput TCR beta sequencing. Susac syndrome patients met recently defined diagnostic criteria for definite or probable disease. Bulk CD8+ and CD4+ T cells were purified magnetically by negative isolation, whereas CD8+ TEMRA cells were enriched by FACS. Blood was collected in EDTA tubes and processed within 24 hours, with PBMCs isolated through density gradient centrifugation. PBMCs intended for TCR sequencing were cryopreserved in liquid nitrogen and were subsequently thawed in a 37 degrees C water bath. Purity of sorted or isolated CD4+, CD8+ and CD8+ TEMRA cells was at least 90%. The CDR3 spans 15 residues, from the cysteine through the phenylalanine. This entry keeps only the CDR3 DNA: 45 bases, framed from base 1. V is reduced by 3 bases and J by 0 bases, leaving a spacing of 12 bases between them.

Note on this clonotype: The specificity of this receptor is unknown. One base away there is no much larger clone; base qualities are not given.

RNA was extracted with the RNeasy kit and roughly 0.45 to 1 ug was reverse transcribed using random hexamers. TCR beta CDR3 regions were amplified with the immunoSEQ multiplex PCR assay covering 54 Vbeta and 13 Jbeta segments. PCR amplification bias was corrected by using a synthetic template baseline for primer optimization and computational correction. The source study handled its data this way. Reads were annotated to V, D and J genes according to IMGT and were analyzed with immunoSEQ Analyzer, with only productive sequences retained. Clonality was computed as one minus Shannon entropy normalized by log2 of the number of productive unique sequences. For each patient and control, public and private clones were evaluated within the 100 most prevalent clones. Clones were defined as Susac-specific when absent from the healthy and MS cohorts, from 1,000 to 1,100 published viral clones and from other ImmuneACCESS disease sequences. TCRdb cleaned the public reads at Q25 with fastp, built clones with MiXCR and kept in-frame beta chains. CDR3 protein sequences are deduplicated, and each keeps its most common genes and DNA. None of the V and J calls come from the authors' own analysis; TCRdb made them. The sample table records some 68,000 distinct CDR3 sequences; about 92% of these occur just once. Of the sample, roughly 0.15% is held by the ten largest clones.

The chain is encoded by TRBV12-3 or TRBV12-4 joined to TRBJ2-7, and possibly TRBD1, on 6 matching bases. The TCR sequence derives from a human donor with Susac syndrome. The material sequenced was CD4+ T cells from PBMCs. CDR3 region: CASSFRDMYSYEQYF. The DNA reads as follows: TGTGCCAGCAGTTTCAGGGACATGTACTCCTACGAGCAGTACTTC.